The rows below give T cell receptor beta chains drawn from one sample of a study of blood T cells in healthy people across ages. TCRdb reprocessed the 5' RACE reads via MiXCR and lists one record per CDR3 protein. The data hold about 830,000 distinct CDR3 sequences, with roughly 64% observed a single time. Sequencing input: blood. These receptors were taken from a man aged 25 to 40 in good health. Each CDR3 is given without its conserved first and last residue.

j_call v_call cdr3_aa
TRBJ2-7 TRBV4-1 ASSQASGRAYEQY
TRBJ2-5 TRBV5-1 ASTNRTPQETQY
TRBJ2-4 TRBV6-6 ASGVGGSSAKNIQY
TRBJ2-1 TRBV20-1 SGGDANEQF
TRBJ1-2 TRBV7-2 ASSPAGNYGYT
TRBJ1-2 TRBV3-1 ASSQSANYGYT
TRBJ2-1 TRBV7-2 ASRTGTSGHNEQF
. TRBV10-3 AITGDRGEQY
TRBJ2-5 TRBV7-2 ASSLASGPAYETQY
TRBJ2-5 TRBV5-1 ASSPTSGDETQY
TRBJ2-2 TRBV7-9 ASSPVVTADTGELF
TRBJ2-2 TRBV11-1 ASSSRRDRVSTGELF
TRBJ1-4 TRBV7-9 ASSPLSDEKLF
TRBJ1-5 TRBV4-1 ASSQAGWEPQH
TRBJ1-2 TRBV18 ASSAQPGQGSYGYT
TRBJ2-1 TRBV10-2 ASSDDTSKQF
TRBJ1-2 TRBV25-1 ASSEGLSNYGYT
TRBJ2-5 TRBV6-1 ASGNIYGETQY
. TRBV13 ASSLARGSEQY
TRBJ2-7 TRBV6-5 ASSYTGTSGYEQY
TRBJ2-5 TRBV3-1 ASSHGQGQETQY
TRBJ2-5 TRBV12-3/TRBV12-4 ASSVLAGGRETQY
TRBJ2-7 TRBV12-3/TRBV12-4 ASSLQGLGNYEQY
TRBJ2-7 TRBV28 ASSSAGTGSSYEQY
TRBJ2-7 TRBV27 ASSLGPSPSNEQY
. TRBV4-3 ASSNSAETQY
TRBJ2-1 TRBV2 ASSVTVGTKPTYNEQF
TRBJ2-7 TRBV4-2 ASSQEGAGPGYDEQY
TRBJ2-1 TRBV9 ASSTTSGTYNEQF